Here is one T cell receptor (beta chain) with its context. Its target is not known. PCR was performed using 60 Vbeta and 13 Jbeta primers. TCRdb's copy holds only in-frame clones and misses some; the assay was immunoSEQ multiplex PCR. Of fewer than 55,000 clones listed, roughly 72% are singletons. This sample stems from a study of cytomegalovirus exposure and HLA in healthy donors. CDR1 MDHEN and CDR2 SYDVKM come from the germline V gene. The length of the CDR3 is 13 residues. V was shortened by 6 bases and J by 5 bases, with 12 bases between the two germline ends. Findings and limits, study-wide: One later analysis reportedly identified an Asian-associated ancestry cluster that showed fewer N-insertions than the approximately 710-donor mean. Listed as cytomegalovirus-associated were over 150 TCR beta chains. Trimming of TCR beta V- and J-genes showed a link, identified in a later analysis, to a missense DCLRE1C variant.

The V call is TRBV28, the J call TRBJ2-3; no clear D gene. The sample consisted of PBMCs. This clonotype was sampled from a woman aged 45-65 years in good health and CMV-seropositive. Here the CDR3 reads CASSRNIQDTQYF. The CDR3 DNA sequence: TGTGCCAGCAGCCGCAATATACAAGATACGCAGTATTTT.